This is a list of T cell receptor beta chains from one sample in a study of blood T cells in healthy people across ages. TCRdb used MiXCR to reprocess the 5' RACE reads, holding one entry per CDR3 protein. The data contain 730,000 or so distinct CDR3 sequences, around 41% of them seen just once; the ten biggest clones take up 25% to 35%. The sequencing input was blood. These TCRs come from a man of 80 years or more in good health. The CDR3 runs from the conserved cysteine through the conserved F or W. D genes are given only for firm matches. Clone size is not always given. Where it is, it says once, few, many or a class for expanded clones.

D,size,J,V,DNA,CDR3
.,few,TRBJ2-5,TRBV29-1,TGCAGCGTTGCTGTAAACCAAGAGACCCAGTACTTC,CSVAVNQETQYF
TRBD2,few,TRBJ2-2,TRBV7-2,TGTGCCAGCAGCTTAGCGCAAGCGGGGGGGCCAGTCGGGGAGCTGTTTTTT,CASSLAQAGGPVGELFF
.,many,TRBJ2-7,TRBV29-1,TGCAGCGGGACGTCAGGGATTTACGAGCAGTACTTC,CSGTSGIYEQYF
TRBD1,.,TRBJ1-2,TRBV29-1,TGCAGCGCTGTGGACAGGGCAACCTATGGCTACACCTTC,CSAVDRATYGYTF
TRBD1,.,TRBJ1-1,TRBV18,TGTGCCAGCGCACCTCGGACAGGCGAAGTTTTCTTT,CASAPRTGEVFF
TRBD2,.,TRBJ2-2,TRBV6-5,TGTGCCAGCAGTTACTCGCGGGAGGTCACCGGGGAGCTGTTTTTT,CASSYSREVTGELFF
.,few,TRBJ2-7,TRBV6-5,TGTGCCAGCAGGAGAGATTTAACCTATCCGACCTACGAGCAGTACTTC,CASRRDLTYPTYEQYF
.,.,TRBJ1-1,TRBV6-2/TRBV6-3,TGTGCCAGCACGGTATACACTGAAGCTTTCTTT,CASTVYTEAFF
.,.,TRBJ2-2,TRBV14,TGTGCCAGCAGCATACAGAATCTGAACACCGGGGAGCTGTTTTTT,CASSIQNLNTGELFF
.,few,TRBJ1-2,TRBV7-8,TGTGCCAGCCCAGGGCCGTGGCAGAACTATGGCTACACCTTC,CASPGPWQNYGYTF
TRBD1,.,TRBJ2-4,TRBV10-3,TGTGCCATCAGTGCAGGGACAGGGTCCAGAGCCAAAAACATTCAGTACTTC,CAISAGTGSRAKNIQYF
TRBD1,.,TRBJ2-7,TRBV6-2/TRBV6-3,TGTGCCAGCAGTATGACAGGGTGGGTGGCCTACAATGAGCAGTACTTC,CASSMTGWVAYNEQYF
.,.,TRBJ2-7,TRBV5-1,TGCGCCAGCAGCTTGGTTGGTCCAGGGGCCGGCTCCTACGAGCAGTACTTC,CASSLVGPGAGSYEQYF
.,few,TRBJ2-5,TRBV7-2,TGTGCCAGCAGCGCGGACCCTTTCGTTCGGGAGACCCAGTACTTC,CASSADPFVRETQYF
.,.,TRBJ1-5,TRBV6-1,TGTGCCAGCAGTCCCGCTGGCGGAAGTAGCAATCAGCCCCAGCATTTT,CASSPAGGSSNQPQHF
TRBD2,.,TRBJ2-1,TRBV9,TGTGCCAGCAGCACCCCGGGGGCCCTTTCGTGGACTAGCGGGAGGGCCGAGGACAATGAGCAGTTCTTC,CASSTPGALSWTSGRAEDNEQFF
.,once,TRBJ1-1,TRBV7-9,TGTGCCAGCAGCCATCAGGACGGCGTTAACACTGAAGCTTTCTTT,CASSHQDGVNTEAFF
TRBD2,few,TRBJ2-7,TRBV13,TGTGCCAGCAGCATCTCTAGCGGGGGGGTTTTTAATGAGCAGTACTTC,CASSISSGGVFNEQYF
TRBD1,.,TRBJ1-2,TRBV2,TGTGCCAGCAGCATCAAGCTGGGACAGGGTGTGAGCGGCTACACCTTC,CASSIKLGQGVSGYTF
TRBD2,once,TRBJ2-5,TRBV25-1,TGTGCCAGCAGTGGACGAGCGGGGACTAGCGGGACGGGGGAGACCCAGTACTTC,CASSGRAGTSGTGETQYF
.,.,TRBJ2-1,TRBV7-6,TGTGCCAGCAGCTCGACACAGGGCTTGAGCTCCTACAATGAGCAGTTCTTC,CASSSTQGLSSYNEQFF
.,few,TRBJ2-3,TRBV5-1,TGCGCCAGCAGCTTGACAGCGGAAGACACAGATACGCAGTATTTT,CASSLTAEDTDTQYF
.,.,TRBJ1-2,TRBV29-1,TGCAGCGTTGAAGATTCCCGCAACTATGGCTACACCTTC,CSVEDSRNYGYTF
.,.,TRBJ2-3,TRBV6-1,TGTGCCAGCTGGGAGTGGGGCACAGATACGCAGTATTTT,CASWEWGTDTQYF
.,many,TRBJ2-5,TRBV5-1,TGCGCCAGCAGCTTGGACAACCAAGAGACCCAGTACTTC,CASSLDNQETQYF
.,.,TRBJ2-3,TRBV11-2,TGTGCCAGCGGCTTAGCCTCGAGACGGACTAGCACAGATACGCAGTATTTT,CASGLASRRTSTDTQYF
TRBD2,.,TRBJ2-7,TRBV7-9,TGTGCCAGCAGCTATATCGGGACTAGCGGGAGGGTTGCGATCGGGTACGAGCAGTACTTC,CASSYIGTSGRVAIGYEQYF
.,few,TRBJ2-4,TRBV4-3,TGCGCCAGCAGCCAAGAGGCATCGTTAACCTACAAAAACATTCAGTACTTC,CASSQEASLTYKNIQYF
.,.,TRBJ1-4,TRBV20-1,TGCAGTGCCACACCGGGGTTTGGGAATGAAAAACTGTTTTTT,CSATPGFGNEKLFF
.,few,TRBJ1-5,TRBV27,TGTGCCAGCAGACCGATCACAGGGAGTTATCAGCCCCAGCATTTT,CASRPITGSYQPQHF
TRBD1,.,TRBJ2-7,TRBV15,TGTGCCACCAGCGCCCTCCAGGACAGGGGTTTCCACGAGCAGTACTTC,CATSALQDRGFHEQYF
TRBD1,.,TRBJ2-3,TRBV3-1,TGTGCCAGCAGCCACACGGGACAGGGAACCACAGATACGCAGTATTTT,CASSHTGQGTTDTQYF
.,.,TRBJ2-5,TRBV20-1,TGCAGTGCTAGAGATTCGGCCCGCCAAGAGACCCAGTACTTC,CSARDSARQETQYF
TRBD2,few,TRBJ2-1,TRBV9,TGTGCCAGCAGCGTAGATGGCACGGGACTAGCGATAAATGAGCAGTTCTTC,CASSVDGTGLAINEQFF
.,.,TRBJ1-1,TRBV29-1,TGCAGCGTTGGCCGGGTCCTGAACACTGAAGCTTTCTTT,CSVGRVLNTEAFF
.,.,TRBJ2-3,TRBV20-1,TGCAGTGTCAGTGCCAGGAAGGATACGCAGTATTTT,CSVSARKDTQYF
.,.,TRBJ2-7,TRBV30,TGTGCCTGGAGTTTTGGACAGAGCTCCTACGAGCAGTACTTC,CAWSFGQSSYEQYF
.,.,TRBJ1-1,TRBV4-3,TGCGCCAGCAGCCAAGAGGGGGGGAACACTGAAGCTTTCTTT,CASSQEGGNTEAFF
TRBD2,.,TRBJ2-7,TRBV20-1,TGCAGTGCTACTAGCGGGGTAAGCTCCTACGAGCAGTACTTC,CSATSGVSSYEQYF
TRBD2,.,TRBJ2-5,TRBV20-1,TGCAGTGCTAGAGATACTAACGGGGGGGGTAACGGAGAGACCCAGTACTTC,CSARDTNGGGNGETQYF
TRBD1,once,TRBJ2-3,TRBV2,TGTGCCAGCACCACCGACAGGGGAGTCACAGATACGCAGTATTTT,CASTTDRGVTDTQYF
TRBD1,few,TRBJ1-2,TRBV5-1,TGCGCCAGCAGCTCCGGGACAGGGAGAGGCTACACCTTC,CASSSGTGRGYTF
TRBD1,.,TRBJ1-5,TRBV7-2,TGTGCCAGCAGCCGAGACAGGGGAGAACAGCCCCAGCATTTT,CASSRDRGEQPQHF
TRBD1,few,TRBJ1-5,TRBV2,TGTGCCAGCAGTGATGACAGGGGTAGCAATCAGCCCCAGCATTTT,CASSDDRGSNQPQHF
.,.,TRBJ2-5,TRBV29-1,TGCAGCTCCTCCCAGCCGGGGAACCAAGAGACCCAGTACTTC,CSSSQPGNQETQYF
.,.,TRBJ1-1,TRBV18,TGTGCCAGCTCGCCACAGGGTGGGTCTGAAGCTTTCTTT,CASSPQGGSEAFF
.,.,TRBJ1-3,TRBV6-5,TGTGCCAGCACCAGAACCCGGGGGAAAGCTGGAAACACCATATATTTT,CASTRTRGKAGNTIYF
TRBD1,few,TRBJ2-3,TRBV20-1,TGCAGTGCTAGGGGGCAGGGGGCCACAGATACGCAGTATTTT,CSARGQGATDTQYF
TRBD2,.,TRBJ2-3,TRBV3-1,TGTGCCAGCAGCCGCCGCGGACTAGCATCGGATACGCAGTATTTT,CASSRRGLASDTQYF
TRBD2,.,TRBJ2-7,TRBV7-2,TGTGCCAGCAGCCGAGCGGGGGACCTCTCCTACGAGCAGTACTTC,CASSRAGDLSYEQYF
.,.,TRBJ1-4,TRBV30,TGTGCCTGGAGTTTTGGGACGGGCCTTAATGAAAAACTGTTTTTT,CAWSFGTGLNEKLFF
TRBD1,.,TRBJ1-3,TRBV5-1,TGCGCCAGCAGCTTGGTAGGGGGCCGATCTGGAAACACCATATATTTT,CASSLVGGRSGNTIYF
TRBD2,few,TRBJ2-5,TRBV7-2,TGTGCCAGCAGCTTAGGGCGGACTAGCGGGGGGACTCAAGAGACCCAGTACTTC,CASSLGRTSGGTQETQYF
.,.,TRBJ2-4,TRBV2,TGTGCCAGCAGTGAAACCAACAAAAACATTCAGTACTTC,CASSETNKNIQYF